Here is one T cell receptor beta chain with its context. The clone's antigen remains unknown. Per-nucleotide qualities are absent, and no much larger clonotype sits a single base away. This entry belongs to a study of glioma-infiltrating T cells after dendritic cell vaccination listed by TCRdb under 2016. Regarding the research as a whole: Of the 15 or so glioblastoma patients in the cohort, all drawn from Phase I and II dendritic cell vaccination trials, 9 were newly diagnosed and 6 had recurrent disease. Patients received autologous tumor lysate-pulsed dendritic cell vaccination between about 2003 and 2012. The vaccine was prepared from monocyte-derived dendritic cells that were cultured for roughly 7 days with IL-4 and GM-CSF and then pulsed overnight with autologous tumor lysate. Each patient got three intradermal injections of the dendritic cell vaccine, spaced at biweekly intervals, in the arm below the axilla. Tumor-infiltrating lymphocyte content was quantified and tumor and blood repertoires were compared in dendritic cell-vaccinated glioblastoma patients by deep sequencing of TCR beta CDR3 regions. Survival after dendritic cell vaccination was correlated with TCR sequencing metrics, such as TIL content and the overlap between tumor and blood repertoires. The paper as a whole reports these results and caveats: The cohort was small and heterogeneous, and full blood and tumor sets were available for few patients, with initial-recurrent tumor pairs available for even fewer patients. The three-group TCR overlap response model was described as speculative and requiring prospective validation. TCR clonality showed no direct relationship with survival, which suggests that a diverse polyclonal response may be important. After dendritic cell vaccination, a higher estimated pretreatment TIL content predicted longer time to progression and longer overall survival.

Counted from cysteine to phenylalanine, this CDR3 has 15 amino acids. The sequence is cut down to CDR3 DNA, 45 bases in frame from base 1. The germline V gene supplies CDR1 SGHTA and CDR2 FQGNSA. Using the immunoSEQ assay, TCRB CDR3 regions were amplified from roughly 2.1 micrograms of genomic DNA, or from all available DNA when less than that was on hand. For multiplex PCR, 60 forward primers for TCR V beta segments and 13 reverse primers for J beta segments were used. To estimate reads per starting template, synthetic control templates were spiked into each sample at limiting dilution. Sequencing produced 87 bp reads on the Illumina HiSeq System. Processing in the source paper ran as follows. PCR and sequencing errors were removed by a nearest neighbor algorithm that merged closely related sequences. TCR overlap was defined as the percentage of unique tumor TCR beta sequences that were also present in the same patient's peripheral blood. Imported from immuneACCESS, the table was reduced by TCRdb to in-frame sequences with V and J called. These copies leave out some clones; in studies compared against another copy, an unresolved V gene accounts for under half, and the cause of the remainder is not known. From that table come the V and J calls and clone size; the DNA was used to work out D and trimming. The sample records about 73,000 clones, more than 65% of which are singletons. Together, the top ten hold approximately 2.1% of the sample.

Patients were selected for having adequate residual fresh-frozen tumor tissue and more than two years of available survival data. Although molecular status otherwise differed among the glioblastoma patients, no patient had an isocitrate dehydrogenase mutation. PBMC were collected before vaccination, two weeks after the third vaccination, and at tumor progression when it occurred. The Qiagen DNeasy Blood extraction Kit was used to extract genomic DNA. The sequence was obtained from a human donor with glioblastoma. The rearrangement combines TRBV7-2 with TRBJ2-5; the D gene lacks a confident call. The last part of the DNA fits TRBJ2-7 better; the J call may be wrong. Sample: blood, taken before dendritic cell vaccination. The CDR3 in this case is CASSLARSPSHEQYF. The nucleotide sequence reads as follows: TGTGCCAGCAGCTTAGCGCGTAGCCCCAGCCACGAGCAGTACTTC.